The 21 T cell receptor beta chains presented below share a single source sample, sequenced in a study of T cell changes during pregnancy in multiple sclerosis. Clones were sequenced by immunoSEQ multiplex PCR, and TCRdb holds only the in-frame ones, with some missing. This sample carries more than 25,000 clones, around 92% of them seen once, and the ten largest clones take about 4.9%. The sample was peripheral blood, taken in the first trimester of pregnancy. Receptor source: a female donor in good health, enrolled as a control in a pregnancy study.

DNA for the CDR3: TGTGCCAGTAGTATAGGAAGAGACAGCGTTTATAGCAATCAGCCCCAGCATTTT. Its protein is CASSIGRDSVYSNQPQHF. The V and J genes are TRBV19 and TRBJ1-5, with D maybe TRBD1 (5 bases). The germline V and J ends were trimmed by 1 base and 0 bases, with 16 bases remaining between them. Per the germline V gene, CDR1 is LNHDA and CDR2 is SQIVND (reference sequence). The CDR3 loop spans 18 amino acids.

The genes are TRBV10-3 and TRBJ2-1; TRBD2 matches at 12 bases. Unmatched junction bases numbered 3, after V lost 5 bases and J lost 4 bases. Germline-derived CDR1 and CDR2 are ENHRY and SYGVKD. This CDR3 spans 15 amino acids. The CDR3 region has the DNA TGTGCCATCAGTTCCGGGACTAGCGGGTACAATGAGCAGTTCTTC. It encodes CAISSGTSGYNEQFF.

V gene TRBV5-6 combines with J gene TRBJ2-7, with TRBD1 as a possible D gene (6 bases). CDR1 is SGHDT, CDR2 YYEEEE, per germline. V dropped 4 bases and J dropped 3 bases, with 17 bases sitting between them. The CDR3 is made up of 15 amino acids. CDR3: CASSALTGPFYEQYF. CDR3 DNA: TGTGCCAGCAGCGCACTGACAGGACCTTTCTACGAGCAGTACTTC. Combining the CDR3 with reference TRBV5-6 and TRBJ2-7 gives the whole variable domain DAGVTQSPTHLIKTRGQQVTLRCSPKSGHDTVSWYQQALGQGPQFIFQYYEEEERQRGNFPDRFSGHQFPNYSSELNVNALLLGDSALYLCASSALTGPFYEQYFGPGTRLTVT.

This chain uses TRBV19 with TRBJ1-5; the match to TRBD1 covers 10 bases. With V trimmed by 7 bases and J by 6 bases, 12 bases remained unmatched. The CDR3 is made up of 16 amino acids. CDR1 and CDR2 from the germline V gene are LNHDA and SQIVND (reference sequence). The CDR3 loop reads CASTAVRQGAGQPQHF. The CDR3 region has the DNA TGTGCCAGTACGGCAGTTAGACAGGGGGCCGGTCAGCCCCAGCATTTT.

The chain combines TRBV5-1 with TRBJ1-1; D perhaps matches TRBD1 (5 bases). Trimming cost V 7 bases and J 2 bases, with 15 bases left between them. The CDR3 consists of 14 residues. From germline, CDR1 is SGHRS and CDR2 YFSETQ. The CDR3 spells CASQQDGLNTEAFF. The CDR3 coding sequence is TGCGCCAGCCAACAGGACGGACTAAACACTGAAGCTTTCTTT.

This clone was recorded only once. The V and J genes are TRBV7-2 and TRBJ2-1, with D maybe TRBD1 (5 bases). The germline V and J ends were trimmed by 2 bases and 6 bases, with 20 bases remaining between them. The CDR3 runs to 17 residues. Per germline, CDR1 SGHTA and CDR2 FQGNSA. The CDR3: CASSLKGAGWATNEQFF. CDR3 nucleotides: TGTGCCAGCAGCTTAAAAGGGGCAGGGTGGGCTACCAATGAGCAGTTCTTC.

The V gene is TRBV20-1, the J gene TRBJ1-4; maybe TRBD1 (5 bases). Germline CDR1 and CDR2: DFQATT and SNEGSKA (reference sequence). Trimming removed 5 bases from V and 6 bases from J, with 7 bases in between. This CDR3 is built from 11 residues. The CDR3 sequence is CSARDYEKLFF. In DNA form, the CDR3 reads TGCAGTGCTCGGGACTATGAAAAACTGTTTTTT.

This chain joins TRBV5-1 and TRBJ1-1, with TRBD1 matching over 12 bases. With 4 bases clipped from V and 1 base from J, the junction kept 5 bases outside the gene matches. Per the germline V gene, CDR1 is SGHRS and CDR2 is YFSETQ. The CDR3 covers 16 residues. CDR3 DNA sequence: TGCGCCAGCAGCAGGGACAGGGGGCCGGGGAACACTGAAGCTTTCTTT. It yields the protein CASSRDRGPGNTEAFF.

The chain combines TRBV6-5 with TRBJ1-2; a weak D match, TRBD1 (6 bases). The germline V gene has CDR1 MNHEY and CDR2 SVGAGI. V lost 4 bases to trimming and J lost 7 bases, with 16 bases between them. The CDR3 covers 14 residues. The CDR3 DNA is TGTGCCAGCAGTTCAACCAGGGGACCCGGTGGCTACACCTTC. Translated: CASSSTRGPGGYTF.

This clone was seen only once. CDR3 bases: TGTGCCACCAGCAGACCAGTAGGGAGAACTGAAGCTTTCTTT. Its translation is CATSRPVGRTEAFF. The V call is TRBV15, the J call TRBJ1-1; the D is unclear. This CDR3 spans 14 amino acids. V was clipped by 2 bases and J by 5 bases, with 12 bases between them. Germline V gene lookup returns CDR1 LNHNV and CDR2 YYDKDF (reference sequence).

This clone appeared a single time. The chain is built from TRBV13 and TRBJ1-2; 10 bases line up with TRBD1. V was clipped by 2 bases and J by 6 bases; unmatched bases: 3. The CDR3 is 14 amino acids. CDR1 is PRHDT, CDR2 FYEKMQ, per germline (reference sequence). CDR3 amino acids: CASSLRQGADGYTF. CDR3 nucleotide sequence: TGTGCCAGCAGCTTAAGACAGGGGGCGGATGGCTACACCTTC.

The rearrangement links TRBV5-1 to TRBJ2-4; D is possibly TRBD2 (5 bases). Trimming cost V 0 bases and J 9 bases, with 13 bases left between them. The CDR3 is 14 residues long. CDR1 SGHRS and CDR2 YFSETQ come from the germline V gene. CDR3 sequence (DNA): TGCGCCAGCAGCTTGGATGTCCCCGGAGGCATTCAGTACTTC. This gives the protein CASSLDVPGGIQYF.

This clone was detected a few times. The gene calls are TRBV5-6 and TRBJ2-4; TRBD2 aligns across 7 bases. V dropped 4 bases and J dropped 1; count of bases not matched to a gene: 5. The CDR3 consists of 15 residues. CDR1 SGHDT and CDR2 YYEEEE come from the germline V gene. DNA for the CDR3: TGTGCCAGCAGCCGGGAGGTGGTGGCCAAAAACATTCAGTACTTC. It is translated as CASSREVVAKNIQYF.

The V call is TRBV30, the J call TRBJ2-7, with D unclear. The CDR3 has 12 amino acids. Trimming took 2 bases from V and 5 from J, leaving 10 bases between them. Germline CDR1 reads GTSNPN; CDR2 reads SVGIG (reference sequence). This CDR3 reads CAWSRQVNEQYF. The CDR3 DNA reads TGTGCCTGGAGTAGGCAGGTTAACGAGCAGTACTTC.

This clone has only one observation. The gene calls are TRBV5-5 and TRBJ1-2, with 8 bases matching TRBD1. Germline CDR1 and CDR2: SGHKS and YYEKEE (reference sequence). The length of the CDR3 is 14 residues. Trimming cost V 1 base and J 8 bases; bases outside gene matches: 7. This chain's CDR3 is CASSLSQGAQGYTF. CDR3 bases: TGTGCCAGCAGCTTGTCCCAGGGGGCGCAGGGCTACACCTTC.

The table lists this clone with a few counts. The chain carries TRBV29-1 and TRBJ2-7, with D perhaps TRBD2 (6 bases). V was clipped by 8 bases and J by 4 bases, with 21 bases between them. The length of the CDR3 is 14 residues. Germline CDR1 reads SQVTM; CDR2 reads ANQGSEA. CDR3 sequence (DNA): TGCAGCTCGATTCTAGGCGGGAAGTCGTACGAGCAGTACTTC. It is translated as CSSILGGKSYEQYF.

V usage is TRBV2 and J usage is TRBJ2-6; D may be TRBD2 (5 bases). This CDR3 region has 14 residues. Deletions cut 10 bases from V and 1 base from J, with 11 bases between. CDR1 is SNHLY, CDR2 FYNNEI, per germline. CDR3 coding DNA: TGTGCCACCAGAAGGGAGTCTGGGGCCAACGTCCTGACTTTC. It encodes CATRRESGANVLTF.

J is TRBJ1-1 and V is TRBV5-4; unclear D gene. The CDR3 spans 13 residues. The V gene lost 4 bases and the J gene lost 6 bases, with 13 bases spanning the gap. Germline CDR1 SGHNT, CDR2 YYREEE (reference sequence). The chain's CDR3 is CASSRGAESEAFF. DNA for the CDR3: TGTGCCAGCAGCCGGGGAGCTGAATCTGAAGCTTTCTTT.

The chain has TRBV7-2 and TRBJ2-5; 11 positions agree with TRBD2. V lost 2 bases, J lost 4 bases, and 12 bases stayed unmatched. Germline CDR1 SGHTA, CDR2 FQGNSA. The CDR3 length is 18 residues. This CDR3 is CASSLTGLADGGGETQYF. The CDR3 DNA is TGTGCCAGCAGCTTAACGGGACTAGCGGATGGCGGGGGAGAGACCCAGTACTTC.

This rearrangement joins TRBV10-3 to TRBJ2-7; D might be TRBD1 (5 bases). Germline CDR1 is ENHRY and CDR2 is SYGVKD. Between the trimmed V and J ends, which lost 2 bases and 0 bases, there was a span of 20 bases. The CDR3 is 18 amino acids. CDR3 sequence: CAISEGVEGHRNSYEQYF. For the CDR3, the DNA is TGTGCCATCAGTGAGGGGGTGGAAGGACACCGAAACTCCTACGAGCAGTACTTC.

This clone appeared once. The chain couples TRBV2 to TRBJ1-2; 8 nucleotides match TRBD1. The CDR3 contains 15 residues. Germline V gives CDR1 SNHLY, CDR2 FYNNEI. V shed 6 bases, J shed 8 bases, and the junction held 14 bases outside the gene matches. The CDR3 region has the DNA TGTGCCAGCAGCGGACAGGGCCGTGACTCGGGAGGCTACACCTTC. As protein: CASSGQGRDSGGYTF.